This T cell receptor beta chain was identified during a study of human T cells and chemical hapten exposure. General study results and limits: Controls had significantly fewer large CDR3 similarity clusters than were formed by expanded TCRs.

TCRdb passed the RACE reads through MiXCR, listing each CDR3 protein once. In the table there are around 60,000 distinct CDR3 sequences, roughly 6.7% of which are singletons. In regard to this clonotype: Its antigen is as yet unknown. A read error is possible here, since a much larger clone lies one base away.

Time point reported: pre-sensitization, week 0. Documented treatment: therapeutic diphenylcyclopropenone sensitization with weekly scalp DPC. Looked up from germline, CDR1 is DFQATT and CDR2 is SNEGSKA (reference sequence). The V end lost 8 bases, the J end lost 5 bases, and 13 bases lay between the germline ends. This CDR3 contains 13 residues. The sequenced sample was whole blood, obtained in connection with sensitization to the hapten diphenylcyclopropenone (DPC). The V call is TRBV20-1, the J call TRBJ1-6; TRBD1 is a possible D gene (5 bases). This TCR was recovered from a woman aged 25 to 39 with alopecia areata. Some clones in this sample may be carry-over from other donors' samples. In nucleotides, the CDR3 is TGCAGTACTCCAGGGAAGAATAATTCACCCCTCCACTTT. The encoded protein is CSTPGKNNSPLHF.